This record concerns one TCR beta chain sequence. The antigen is not known. Primers for the PCR totalled 60 Vbeta and 13 Jbeta. TCRdb keeps only in-frame clones here, not all; method: immunoSEQ multiplex PCR. This sample has 70,000 to 100,000 clones, with under 70% found just once. The trim removed 3 bases at V and 7 bases at J, leaving 11 bases unmatched. Germline-derived CDR1 and CDR2 are WSHSY and SAAADI. The CDR3 runs to 17 residues. The sample is drawn from a study of cytomegalovirus exposure and HLA in healthy donors. Study in general: Falling in the Caucasian-associated ancestry cluster were 81% of 300 to 500 genotyped donors. Findings of the study overall: It was approximately 160 TCR beta chains that were listed as cytomegalovirus-associated.

This chain links TRBV10-2 with TRBJ2-2; 10 positions match TRBD2. The TCR comes from a woman aged 45 to 65 in good health and CMV-seropositive. Specimen: PBMCs. The CDR3 here is CASSEPWVSGGFGELFF. The CDR3 nucleotides are TGCGCCAGCAGTGAACCCTGGGTTAGCGGGGGGTTCGGGGAGCTGTTTTTT.